This TCR beta chain was profiled in a study of shared clonotypes between healthy human individuals. As for the study in general: Researchers assigned three CD4 naive, three CD4 memory, two CD8 naive and one CD8 memory plate to each donor.

CDR1 and CDR2 (germline): LNHNV, YYDKDF (reference sequence). After removal of 3 bases from V and 4 bases from J, the junction contained 9 bases not matched to a gene. The CDR3 is 16 amino acids. As for this clone: Its antigen is unknown.

The assay was immunoSEQ multiplex PCR, and TCRdb's table has in-frame clones only and misses some. The data show approximately 1.9 million clones, roughly 95% seen once. Broader study findings: Only a few donors were included, so the genetic and exposure-history diversity represented was limited.

Cells designated naive CD8 were CD45RO-negative and were positively selected for CCR7, with terminally differentiated effector memory CD45RA+ cells excluded. The sequenced material came from naive CD8+ T cells from PBMCs. The chain has TRBV15 and TRBJ1-5, with 7 bases that match TRBD1. The source is a young man in good health. Some clones in this sample may be carry-over from other donors' samples. The CDR3 spells CATSRSQGQLNQPQHF. The CDR3 DNA reads as TGTGCCACCAGCAGGAGTCAGGGACAGCTTAATCAGCCCCAGCATTTT.